This T cell receptor (beta chain) appears in the sequencing data of a study of breast tumors, draining lymph nodes, adjacent tissues (TCRdb year 2016). Background on the whole study: The study compared TCR beta repertoires across tumor, adjacent nontumor tissue and axillary lymph nodes from breast cancer patients. In human breast cancer, the study set out to assess how tumor, surrounding tissue and draining lymph node repertoires relate to one another and whether T cells might be exchanged between them.

This clonotype was detected ten times or more. Its antigen is still unknown. Qualities for individual bases were not recorded, and no much larger clone is one base off. What the study reported, not specific to this receptor: The conclusion that tumor T cells originate in lymph nodes was framed as consistent with a hypothesis rather than directly demonstrated. Tumor T-cell repertoires showed less diversity than lymph node repertoires and more diversity than nontumor tissue repertoires, and tumor T-cell repertoires showed preferential V and J gene usage. Tumor and nontumor tissue repertoires were found to be significantly more similar in luminal-like than in basal-like breast cancer. A scenario in which most tumor T cells derive from the lymph node and then expand within tumor tissue was judged to be consistent with the data.

The reads were generated on an Illumina HiSeq 2000. TCR beta chain libraries were generated through multiplex PCR amplification. The amplified TCR beta chain products were analyzed by high-throughput sequencing. Using fastp trimming at Q25 and MiXCR clonotype assembly, TCRdb reanalyzed the public sequencing data and kept in-frame beta chains. Records with the same CDR3 protein are collapsed into one entry carrying the most frequent genes and DNA. The sample yields more than 50,000 distinct CDR3 sequences; around 60% were counted once. Together, the top ten hold 15% to 20% of the sample. Here V drops 5 bases and J drops 6 bases, and the junction holds 18 bases not matched to any gene. The CDR3 goes from the cysteine to the phenylalanine over 18 residues. Of the read, only the CDR3 DNA is kept; its 54 bases are in frame from base 1. Via the germline V gene, CDR1 is ENHRY and CDR2 SYGVKD.

The V and J genes are TRBV10-3 and TRBJ2-3, with TRBD2 identical over 9 junction bases. Sequencing used breast tumor tissue. The TCR sequence derives from a female donor with breast cancer. Some clones in this sample may be carry-over from other donors' samples. The DNA reads as follows: TGTGCCATCAGTCCCTCGGGAGGGCGGGGGGGTCGTTTTGATACGCAGTATTTT. Its amino acids are CAISPSGGRGGRFDTQYF.